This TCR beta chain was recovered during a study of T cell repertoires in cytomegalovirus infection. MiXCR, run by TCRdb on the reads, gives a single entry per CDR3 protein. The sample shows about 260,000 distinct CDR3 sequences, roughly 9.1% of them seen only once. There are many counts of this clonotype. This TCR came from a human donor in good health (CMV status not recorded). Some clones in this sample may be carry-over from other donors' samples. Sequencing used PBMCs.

CDR3 loop: CASSSRAGGGNTIYF. In nucleotides, the CDR3 is TGTGCCAGCAGCTCCCGGGCAGGGGGCGGAAACACCATATATTTT. V and J are TRBV7-2 and TRBJ1-3; 8 bases are shared with TRBD1. The CDR3 sequence is 15 residues long. Looked up from germline, CDR1 is SGHTA and CDR2 is FQGNSA. J lost 4 bases, V lost 4 bases, and 6 bases had no gene match.